These 30 T cell receptor beta chains originate from one sample sequenced in a study of blood T cell repertoires in COVID-19. Clones were read by immunoSEQ multiplex PCR, and TCRdb kept only the in-frame ones, dropping some. The table records 60,000 to 75,000 clones, roughly 76% of them present only once. Sequencing was performed on peripheral blood. The receptors originated from a woman of 80 years or more with acute or convalescent COVID-19.

This chain connects TRBV14 to TRBJ2-3; 9 bases agree with TRBD1. After removal of 4 bases from V and 0 bases from J, the junction contained 8 bases not matched to a gene. The CDR3 consists of 17 residues. Germline assignment: CDR1 SGHDN and CDR2 FVKESK. CDR3 loop: CASSLPRQGVSTDTQYF. CDR3 nucleotide sequence: TGTGCCAGCAGCCTGCCCCGACAGGGGGTCAGCACAGATACGCAGTATTTT.

This clone was detected only once. The V call is TRBV7-2, the J call TRBJ1-3; D possibly corresponds to TRBD1 (6 bases). Germline CDR1 is SGHTA and CDR2 is FQGNSA. This CDR3 region has 15 residues. V was cut by 4 bases and J by 4 bases, with 14 bases left in between. CDR3 region: CASSSPGASGNTIYF. CDR3 coding DNA: TGTGCCAGCAGCTCTCCAGGGGCTTCGGGAAACACCATATATTTT.

J is TRBJ1-2 and V is TRBV12-3 or TRBV12-4, with 7 bases matching TRBD1. The V segment lost 2 bases and the J segment 8 bases; nucleotides outside the gene matches: 5. The CDR3 consists of 13 residues. The DNA for the CDR3 is TGTGCCAGCAGTTTATCGACAGGGCCCGGCTACACCTTC. This sequence encodes CASSLSTGPGYTF.

As concerns this clone: At one of its ends the junction is not consistent with the germline gene, which may arise from a read error. The rearrangement uses TRBV9 and TRBJ1-2; weak D call: TRBD1 (5 bases). CDR1 SGDLS and CDR2 YYNGEE come from the germline V gene. The CDR3 extends over 16 amino acids. The CDR3 coding sequence is TGTGCCAGCAGCGTAGGGGCTCGGGGAGCCCCGCGGGGCTTCACCTTC. It codes for CASSVGARGAPRGFTF. Supplemented by reference TRBV9 and TRBJ1-2, the full variable domain reads DSGVTQTPKHLITATGQRVTLRCSPRSGDLSVYWYQQSLDQGLQFLIQYYNGEERAKGNILERFSAQQFPDLHSELNLSSLELGDSALYFCASSVGARGAPRGFTFGSGTRLTVV.

The sample holds one count of this clone. The chain links TRBV27 to TRBJ1-2; perhaps TRBD1 as D (6 bases). The V end was cut by 8 bases, the J end by 4 bases, with 17 bases between. The V gene's germline CDR1 is MNHEY and CDR2 SMNVEV (reference sequence). This CDR3 has 14 residues. In DNA, the CDR3 is TGTGCCAGCGGGGATGCAGGGGTTCCCTATGGCTACACCTTC. The encoded protein is CASGDAGVPYGYTF.

This clone showed up just once. This chain links TRBV14 with TRBJ2-1; weak D call: TRBD2 (6 bases). CDR1 and CDR2 (germline): SGHDN, FVKESK. The CDR3 is 13 residues long. V lost 5 bases and J lost 9, with 14 bases in between. DNA of the CDR3: TGTGCCAGCAGCACGGGAGACGGTGTTGAGCAGTTCTTC. It is translated as CASSTGDGVEQFF.

V gene TRBV10-1 combines with J gene TRBJ2-2, with TRBD2 matching 8 bases. The trim removed 7 bases at V and 0 bases at J, leaving 13 bases unmatched. The CDR3 consists of 18 residues. Germline values: CDR1 WNHNN, CDR2 SYGVQD (reference sequence). The CDR3 is CASKRRGAGAANTGELFF. CDR3 sequence (DNA): TGCGCCAGCAAAAGAAGGGGAGCGGGGGCAGCGAACACCGGGGAGCTGTTTTTT.

V and J are TRBV30 and TRBJ1-1; D perhaps matches TRBD1 (5 bases). Germline lookup yields CDR1 GTSNPN and CDR2 SVGIG (reference sequence). The CDR3 extends over 13 amino acids. The germline V and J ends were trimmed by 1 base and 7 bases, with 13 bases remaining between them. For the CDR3, the DNA is TGTGCCTGGAGTGAGGGGTCTTGGGGTGAAGCTTTCTTT. It yields the protein CAWSEGSWGEAFF.

CDR3 sequence: CSVRREEKAFF. The CDR3 DNA reads TGCAGCGTTCGGAGGGAGGAGAAGGCTTTCTTT. The gene calls are TRBV29-1 and TRBJ1-1; D is unclear. Germline V gene sequence: CDR1 SQVTM, CDR2 ANQGSEA. The CDR3 consists of 11 residues. V was cut by 5 bases and J by 11 bases, with 15 bases left in between. Based on the CDR3 plus reference TRBV29-1 and TRBJ1-1, the full variable domain is SAVISQKPSRDICQRGTSLTIQCQVDSQVTMMFWYRQQPGQSLTLIATANQGSEATYESGFVIDKFPISRPNLTFSTLTVSNMSPEDSSIYLCSVRREEKAFFGQGTRLTVV.

The gene calls are TRBV15 and TRBJ1-6, with D unclear. Trimming pared 3 bases from V and 3 bases from J, leaving 15 bases between. CDR1 LNHNV and CDR2 YYDKDF come from the germline V gene (reference sequence). This CDR3 comprises 17 residues. This chain's CDR3 is CATSSLRGSYYNSPLHF. The CDR3 DNA follows: TGTGCCACCAGCAGCCTCAGAGGCTCTTACTATAATTCACCCCTCCACTTT. Filled out from reference TRBV15 and TRBJ1-6, the complete variable domain reads DAMVIQNPRYQVTQFGKPVTLSCSQTLNHNVMYWYQQKSSQAPKLLFHYYDKDFNNEADTPDNFQSRRPNTSFCFLDIRSPGLGDTAMYLCATSSLRGSYYNSPLHFGNGTRLTVT.

The genes are TRBV28 and TRBJ1-5; tentatively, D is TRBD1 (5 bases). CDR1 is MDHEN and CDR2 is SYDVKM in the germline V gene. The CDR3 has 20 amino acids. Trimming stripped 4 bases from V and 2 bases from J, with 27 bases between. The DNA for the CDR3 is TGTGCCAGCAGTTCCATGGGTGGGGAGGGGAAAGCTTTCGGCAATCAGCCCCAGCATTTT. Translated: CASSSMGGEGKAFGNQPQHF.

The chain uses TRBV28 and TRBJ1-2; 8 bases map to TRBD1. With 1 base clipped from V and 8 bases from J, the junction kept 15 bases outside the gene matches. CDR1 and CDR2 (germline): MDHEN, SYDVKM. The CDR3 length is 17 residues. The CDR3 loop is CASSLLDRDPFMRGYTF. The DNA of the CDR3 is TGTGCCAGCAGTTTATTGGACAGGGATCCATTTATGCGCGGCTACACCTTC.

This clone was detected a few times. The chain couples TRBV2 to TRBJ2-3; 9 positions agree with TRBD2. The CDR3 is 14 residues long. Germline-derived CDR1 and CDR2 are SNHLY and FYNNEI. Trimming cost V 8 bases and J 4 bases; bases outside gene matches: 7. DNA for the CDR3: TGTGCCAGCCAATTGCGGGAGGGCTCAGATACGCAGTATTTT. Amino acids: CASQLREGSDTQYF.

The rearrangement uses TRBV6-4 and TRBJ2-1; 7 bases agree with TRBD2. V was pared by 5 bases and J by 7 bases, with 5 bases of the junction left unmatched. Germline V lookup: CDR1 MRHNA, CDR2 SNTAGT. The CDR3 length is 13 residues. This CDR3 reads CASSPSGDNEQFF. In DNA, the CDR3 is TGTGCCAGCAGTCCTAGCGGAGATAATGAGCAGTTCTTC.

The V call is TRBV13, the J call TRBJ2-2; 7 bases are a match to TRBD2. J lost 2 bases, V lost 5 bases, and 11 bases had no gene match. Looked up from germline, CDR1 is PRHDT and CDR2 is FYEKMQ (reference sequence). This CDR3 has 17 amino acids. CDR3 bases: TGTGCCAGCAGCCCTACCCTAGCGGTCGGAAACACCGGGGAGCTGTTTTTT. It yields the protein CASSPTLAVGNTGELFF. Complete variable domain (other parts from reference TRBV13 and TRBJ2-2): AAGVIQSPRHLIKEKRETATLKCYPIPRHDTVYWYQQGPGQDPQFLISFYEKMQSDKGSIPDRFSAQQFSDYHSELNMSSLELGDSALYFCASSPTLAVGNTGELFFGEGSRLTVL.

The V call is TRBV6-5, the J call TRBJ2-3; D perhaps matches TRBD2 (6 bases). This CDR3 contains 16 residues. V was clipped by 0 bases and J by 0 bases, with 10 bases between them. Looked up from germline, CDR1 is MNHEY and CDR2 is SVGAGI. CDR3 DNA: TGTGCCAGCAGTTACTCTCTAGCGCAAAGCACAGATACGCAGTATTTT. Protein sequence: CASSYSLAQSTDTQYF.

This clone was found a few times. The chain carries TRBV24-1 and TRBJ2-1; 11 bases fit TRBD2. Trimming took 4 bases from V and 6 from J; bases not matched to a gene: 7. The germline CDR1 and CDR2 sequences are KGHDR and SFDVKD. The CDR3 length is 16 residues. This CDR3 reads CATSDSGTSGFNEQFF. CDR3 bases: TGTGCCACCAGTGACTCCGGGACTAGCGGATTCAATGAGCAGTTCTTC.

This chain uses TRBV6-5 with TRBJ1-2; D ambiguous. Trimming left V 8 bases short and J 1 base short, with 14 bases between. The CDR3 spans 14 residues. Germline V gene lookup returns CDR1 MNHEY and CDR2 SVGAGI. CDR3 residues: CASSETGFNYGYTF. The DNA of the CDR3 is TGTGCCAGCTCCGAGACGGGGTTTAACTATGGCTACACCTTC.

This clone appeared a few times. The rearrangement joins TRBV7-9 to TRBJ2-7, with D maybe TRBD2 (7 bases). Looked up from germline, CDR1 is SEHNR and CDR2 is FQNEAQ (reference sequence). The CDR3 is 12 residues long. V gave up 4 bases and J gave up 8 bases, with 12 bases separating them. This chain's CDR3 is CASSSGGFKQYF. CDR3 DNA sequence: TGTGCCAGCAGCTCGGGGGGCTTTAAGCAGTACTTC.

Here the CDR3 DNA reads TGTGCCAGCTCACCTAGACAGGAGGATGGCTACACCTTC. Residues: CASSPRQEDGYTF. The V call is TRBV18, the J call TRBJ1-2; possible D gene TRBD1, 6 bases. V lost 3 bases to trimming and J lost 6 bases, with 11 bases between them. Germline V gene data show CDR1 as KGHSH and CDR2 as LQKENI. This CDR3 spans 13 amino acids.

V is TRBV6-2 or TRBV6-3 and J is TRBJ1-1; maybe TRBD1 (5 bases). The V end was cut by 5 bases, the J end by 1 base, with 11 bases between. This CDR3 region has 14 residues. Germline V CDR1 and CDR2: MNHEY, SVGEGT. CDR3 region: CASSPPGSNTEAFF. The CDR3 DNA follows: TGTGCCAGCAGTCCCCCAGGGTCGAACACTGAAGCTTTCTTT.

In its sample, this clone was seen once. Written as DNA, the CDR3 is TGCGCCAGCAGGGACAGGGGTATCACCGGGGAGCTGTTTTTT. Translated, it gives CASRDRGITGELFF. This chain uses TRBV5-1 with TRBJ2-2; 9 positions agree with TRBD1. The CDR3 spans 14 residues. Germline assignment: CDR1 SGHRS and CDR2 YFSETQ. With V trimmed by 5 bases and J by 4 bases, 3 bases remained unmatched.

The chain links TRBV10-3 to TRBJ2-1; TRBD2 matches at 11 bases. Germline CDR1 and CDR2: ENHRY and SYGVKD. The J segment lost 10 bases and the V segment lost 4 bases, leaving 6 bases of the junction unmatched. CDR3 length: 14 residues. The CDR3 here is CAISVAGGAGEQFF. CDR3 nucleotide sequence: TGTGCCATCAGTGTAGCGGGAGGGGCCGGGGAGCAGTTCTTC.

The gene calls are TRBV7-9 and TRBJ2-2; D gene ambiguous. The CDR3 spans 14 residues. With 1 base removed from V and 5 bases from J, the gap between germline ends came to 8 bases. The germline V gene has CDR1 SEHNR and CDR2 FQNEAQ (reference sequence). The CDR3 region has the DNA TGTGCCAGCAGCTTAGTAACGGGTACCGGGGAGCTGTTTTTT. Translation gives CASSLVTGTGELFF.

The chain joins TRBV27 to TRBJ2-7, with a tentative D call TRBD2 (5 bases). This CDR3 region has 16 residues. CDR1 and CDR2 (germline): MNHEY, SMNVEV (reference sequence). V was pared by 6 bases and J by 0 bases, with 18 bases between. The CDR3 is CASSPRLTIGSYEQYF. For the CDR3, the DNA is TGTGCCAGCAGCCCTCGTCTGACTATCGGCTCCTACGAGCAGTACTTC.

CDR3 region: CASSFHRAYEQYF. CDR3 nucleotides: TGTGCCAGCAGCTTCCACAGGGCGTACGAGCAGTACTTC. The chain uses TRBV7-8 and TRBJ2-7; D possibly corresponds to TRBD1 (6 bases). The V gene lost 3 bases and the J gene lost 4 bases, with 10 bases spanning the gap. Per the germline V gene, CDR1 is SGHVS and CDR2 is FQNEAQ. This CDR3 has 13 amino acids.

V is TRBV5-6 and J is TRBJ1-1; no clear D. V lost 2 bases to trimming and J lost 7 bases, with 9 bases between them. CDR3 length: 12 amino acids. The germline CDR1 and CDR2 sequences are SGHDT and YYEEEE. The CDR3 coding sequence is TGTGCCAGCAGCTTTCGACAAGGTGAAGCTTTCTTT. It specifies CASSFRQGEAFF.

The CDR3 coding sequence is TGTGCCTGGAGTGAGGGGATATTGTACACTGAAGCTTTCTTT. It is translated as CAWSEGILYTEAFF. This rearrangement joins TRBV30 to TRBJ1-1; TRBD1 might be the D (5 bases). Germline lookup yields CDR1 GTSNPN and CDR2 SVGIG (reference sequence). CDR3 length: 14 amino acids. With 1 base removed from V and 3 bases from J, the gap between germline ends came to 12 bases.

The gene calls are TRBV2 and TRBJ1-1; TRBD1 is a possible D gene (6 bases). CDR1 and CDR2 (germline): SNHLY, FYNNEI. The CDR3 totals 13 residues. The V and J ends lost 6 bases and 7 bases respectively, with 15 bases between them. CDR3 amino acids: CASRYRDYGEAFF. The CDR3 DNA sequence: TGTGCCAGCAGGTACAGGGATTACGGTGAAGCTTTCTTT. Combining the CDR3 with reference TRBV2 and TRBJ1-1 gives the whole variable domain EPEVTQTPSHQVTQMGQEVILRCVPISNHLYFYWYRQILGQKVEFLVSFYNNEISEKSEIFDDQFSVERPDGSNFTLKIRSTKLEDSAMYFCASRYRDYGEAFFGQGTRLTVV.

This sequence joins TRBV19 and TRBJ1-2, with 8 nucleotides matching TRBD1. The CDR3 runs 18 residues. Germline V gene lookup returns CDR1 LNHDA and CDR2 SQIVND (reference sequence). The V gene end was trimmed by 6 bases and the J gene end by 4 bases; junction bases not matched to a gene: 19. CDR3 protein: CASSTVRQGRPFGYGYTF. CDR3 DNA: TGTGCCAGTAGCACTGTGCGACAGGGGAGACCTTTTGGCTATGGCTACACCTTC.